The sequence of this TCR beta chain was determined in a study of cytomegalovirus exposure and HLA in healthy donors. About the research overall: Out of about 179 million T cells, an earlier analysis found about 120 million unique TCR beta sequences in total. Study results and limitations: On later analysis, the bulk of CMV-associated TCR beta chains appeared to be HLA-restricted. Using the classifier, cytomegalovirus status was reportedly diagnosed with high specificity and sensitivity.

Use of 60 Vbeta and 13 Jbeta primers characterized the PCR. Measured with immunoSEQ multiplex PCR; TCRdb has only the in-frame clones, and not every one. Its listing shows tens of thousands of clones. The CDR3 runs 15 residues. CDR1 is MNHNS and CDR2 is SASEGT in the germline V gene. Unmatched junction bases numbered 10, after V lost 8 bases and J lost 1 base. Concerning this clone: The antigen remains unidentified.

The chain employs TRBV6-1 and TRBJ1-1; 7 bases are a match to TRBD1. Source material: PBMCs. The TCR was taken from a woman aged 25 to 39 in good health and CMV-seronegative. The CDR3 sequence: CASDPGQLTNTEAFF. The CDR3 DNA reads TGTGCCAGCGACCCGGGACAGCTTACGAACACTGAAGCTTTCTTT.